This TCR beta chain derives from a study of cytomegalovirus exposure and HLA in healthy donors. Points from the study as a whole: Exclusion applied to some V segments, including TRBV6-2 and TRBV6-3, as they were indistinguishable. In a later analysis, CMV-associated beta chains were mostly HLA-associated, it appeared. Later analysis identified 16,951 TCR beta sequences associated with HLA alleles, using a false discovery rate threshold of 0.05. With high specificity and sensitivity, the classifier reportedly diagnosed cytomegalovirus status.

Germline CDR1 LNHDA, CDR2 SQIVND (reference sequence). This CDR3 is 13 amino acids long. J was trimmed by 7 bases and V by 5 bases; bases with no gene match: 2. On this clone itself: The antigen remains unidentified.

With 60 Vbeta and 13 Jbeta primers, the PCR was carried out. The table came from immunoSEQ multiplex PCR; TCRdb's copy has only in-frame clones and leaves some out. Here the sample spans some 120,000 clones, roughly 75% being singletons. This TCR was sampled from a woman in her 50s in good health and CMV-seronegative. The specimen sequenced was PBMCs. The chain employs TRBV19 and TRBJ2-1; 10 nucleotides align to TRBD2. The chain's CDR3 is CASSGTSANEQFF. In nucleotides, the CDR3 is TGTGCCAGTAGTGGGACTAGCGCAAATGAGCAGTTCTTC.